The entry below gives a single T cell receptor beta chain sequence along with its context. Its target is not known. Regarding time point: pretreatment peripheral blood. This sample was included in a study of PD-L1 blockade in urothelial cancer. As for the study in general: In terms of prior chemotherapy, patients had received 0 to 3 regimens. Study observations and caveats: Durable-benefit patients expanded tumor-associated blood clones more at 3 weeks.

Data came from immunoSEQ multiplex PCR; TCRdb stores just in-frame clones and leaves some out. In the table there are 45,000 or so clones, around 86% of which are singletons. Germline CDR1 reads GTSNPN; CDR2 reads SVGIG (reference sequence). Deletions cut 3 bases from V and 2 bases from J, with 10 bases between. The CDR3 totals 13 residues. This sequence was found in a man aged 50 or older with urothelial cancer. This specimen was PBMCs, taken around atezolizumab (anti-PD-L1) treatment. The chain has TRBV30 and TRBJ1-2; a possible D gene is TRBD1 (5 bases). The CDR3 is CAWRTDNNYGYTF. The CDR3 nucleotides are TGTGCCTGGAGAACGGACAACAACTATGGCTACACCTTC. Combining the CDR3 with reference TRBV30 and TRBJ1-2 gives the whole variable domain SQTIHQWPATLVQPVGSPLSLECTVEGTSNPNLYWYRQAAGRGLQLLFYSVGIGQISSEVPQNLSASRPQDRQFILSSKKLLLSDSGFYLCAWRTDNNYGYTFGSGTRLTVV.